This T cell receptor (beta chain) was retrieved from a study of cytomegalovirus exposure and HLA in healthy donors. Study overall: A data release that came early held some 79 million unique TCRs from HLA-typed donors. General study points: In vitro, three CMV-associated chains proved specific for CMV antigens. Rare TCR sequences dominated, though some public TCRs recurred in many donors. Highly shared variants forming one cluster were likely a sequencing artifact.

About this clone: Antigen: not known.

With 4 bases removed from V and 10 bases from J, the gap between germline ends came to 17 bases. The V gene's germline CDR1 is SGHNT and CDR2 YYREEE (reference sequence). The length of the CDR3 is 14 residues. The primer mix had 60 Vbeta and 13 Jbeta primers. The table came from immunoSEQ multiplex PCR; TCRdb's copy has only in-frame clones and leaves some out. The data hold 130,000 to 150,000 clones, with 60% to 80% observed a single time. This sequence joins TRBV5-4 and TRBJ1-4; TRBD1 is a possible D gene (5 bases). The TCR originated in a woman under 40 in good health and CMV-seronegative. Material for sequencing was PBMCs. CDR3 sequence: CASSKEQADGKLFF. DNA for the CDR3: TGTGCCAGCAGCAAGGAACAGGCGGACGGAAAACTGTTTTTT. Full variable domain (missing parts from reference TRBV5-4 and TRBJ1-4): ETGVTQSPTHLIKTRGQQVTLRCSSQSGHNTVSWYQQALGQGPQFIFQYYREEENGRGNFPPRFSGLQFPNYSSELNVNALELDDSALYLCASSKEQADGKLFFGSGTQLSVL.